This entry lists 24 T cell receptor beta chains sequenced from one sample in a study of monozygotic twins with cystic fibrosis. Libraries were prepared by immunoSEQ multiplex PCR; TCRdb keeps only in-frame clonotypes and omits some of them. The sample has roughly 28,000 clones, 85% seen once; the top ten hold about 0.95%. The sample taken for sequencing was blood. The receptor source for this set is a girl aged 2-10 years with cystic fibrosis.

V gene TRBV6-5 combines with J gene TRBJ1-1; tentative D call: TRBD1 (6 bases). V was shortened by 4 bases and J by 5 bases, with 14 bases between the two germline ends. Germline lookup yields CDR1 MNHEY and CDR2 SVGAGI. The CDR3 has 14 residues. DNA for the CDR3: TGTGCCAGCAGTTTCACGACCGGACAGACTGAAGCTTTCTTT. Protein: CASSFTTGQTEAFF.

This clone was observed a single time. This sequence joins TRBV14 and TRBJ1-2, with no clear D. This CDR3 spans 14 amino acids. V lost 0 bases to trimming and J lost 8 bases, with 13 bases between them. Germline CDR1 and CDR2: SGHDN and FVKESK. This CDR3 is CASSQDQWVWGYTF. CDR3 DNA: TGTGCCAGCAGCCAAGATCAGTGGGTCTGGGGCTACACCTTC.

This clone was detected a few times. For the CDR3, the DNA is TGTGCCAGCAGTGGACCGGGGTACATCCGGGACTATTTCACAGATACGCAGTATTTT. Residues: CASSGPGYIRDYFTDTQYF. The chain recombines TRBV28 with TRBJ2-3, with 7 bases identical to TRBD2. Unmatched junction bases numbered 19, after V lost 5 bases and J lost 2 bases. Germline V gene lookup returns CDR1 MDHEN and CDR2 SYDVKM. This CDR3 spans 19 amino acids. The variable domain in full, completed from reference TRBV28 and TRBJ2-3, reads DVKVTQSSRYLVKRTGEKVFLECVQDMDHENMFWYRQDPGLGLRLIYFSYDVKMKEKGDIPEGYSVSREKKERFSLILESASTNQTSMYLCASSGPGYIRDYFTDTQYFGPGTRLTVL.

The gene calls are TRBV6-5 and TRBJ2-7, with D uncertain. CDR1 and CDR2 from the germline V gene are MNHEY and SVGAGI. V lost 5 bases and J 4 bases, leaving 6 bases between the germline ends. The CDR3 loop spans 11 amino acids. As DNA, the CDR3 is TGTGCCAGCAGTAGCCAGTACGAGCAGTACTTC. This codes for CASSSQYEQYF.

CDR3 nucleotides: TGTGCCAGCAGTGAACATCGTCGGGGGCCTGGAAACACCATATATTTT. It yields the protein CASSEHRRGPGNTIYF. The chain has TRBV25-1 and TRBJ1-3; TRBD1 is a possible D gene (6 bases). Germline CDR1 reads MGHDK; CDR2 reads SYGVNS. V gave up 2 bases and J gave up 2 bases, with 13 bases separating them. This CDR3 is built from 16 residues.

The chain is built from TRBV4-1 and TRBJ1-1; perhaps TRBD1 as D (5 bases). Germline loops: CDR1 MGHRA, CDR2 YSYEKL. There are 14 residues in the CDR3. Trimming removed 4 bases from V and 4 bases from J, with 13 bases in between. Here the CDR3 reads CASSLVLGGTEAFF. In DNA, the CDR3 is TGCGCCAGCAGCCTAGTTTTGGGGGGCACTGAAGCTTTCTTT.

The chain carries TRBV6-6 and TRBJ2-7; D is uncertain. The germline V gene encodes CDR1 MNHNY and CDR2 SVGAGI (reference sequence). This CDR3 is 13 amino acids long. The V end was cut by 0 bases, the J end by 3 bases, with 6 bases between. The CDR3 nucleotides are TGTGCCAGCAGTTACTCGCTAGTCTACGAGCAGTACTTC. Protein product: CASSYSLVYEQYF.

The chain uses TRBV25-1 and TRBJ1-5; D is unclear. Germline CDR1 reads MGHDK; CDR2 reads SYGVNS. This CDR3 spans 12 amino acids. V was pared by 8 bases and J by 9 bases, with 14 bases between. The CDR3 reads CASAPMSGPQHF. The DNA for the CDR3 is TGTGCCAGCGCCCCCATGAGTGGGCCCCAGCATTTT. Variable domain in full (rest from reference TRBV25-1 and TRBJ1-5): EADIYQTPRYLVIGTGKKITLECSQTMGHDKMYWYQQDPGMELHLIHYSYGVNSTEKGDLSSESTVSRIRTEHFPLTLESARPSHTSQYLCASAPMSGPQHFGDGTRLSIL.

The count of this clone is one. This chain joins TRBV18 and TRBJ1-5, with D possibly being TRBD1 (5 bases). The CDR3 has 18 amino acids. Germline CDR1 KGHSH, CDR2 LQKENI. Trimming took off 4 bases at V and 3 bases at J, with 22 bases between the two ends. The CDR3 DNA is TGTGCCAGCTCACGGTCTAGTTTCGGACAAGATCTCAATCAGCCCCAGCATTTT. Amino acid sequence: CASSRSSFGQDLNQPQHF.

The chain couples TRBV28 to TRBJ2-1; D is uncertain. The CDR3 loop spans 14 amino acids. From germline, CDR1 is MDHEN and CDR2 SYDVKM. Trimming took 5 bases from V and 8 from J, leaving 16 bases between them. The CDR3 sequence: CASSAHTGYDEQFF. CDR3 nucleotide sequence: TGTGCCAGCAGTGCCCACACCGGTTACGATGAGCAGTTCTTC. The entire variable domain, with the rest obtained from reference TRBV28 and TRBJ2-1, is as follows: DVKVTQSSRYLVKRTGEKVFLECVQDMDHENMFWYRQDPGLGLRLIYFSYDVKMKEKGDIPEGYSVSREKKERFSLILESASTNQTSMYLCASSAHTGYDEQFFGPGTRLTVL.

J is TRBJ2-1 and V is TRBV27; TRBD1 agrees at 9 bases. With V trimmed by 5 bases and J by 6 bases, 2 bases remained unmatched. From germline, CDR1 is MNHEY and CDR2 SMNVEV (reference sequence). The CDR3 consists of 13 residues. The CDR3 DNA follows: TGTGCCAGCAGTATGACAGGGGGCAATGAGCAGTTCTTC. This gives the protein CASSMTGGNEQFF.

This chain uses TRBV13 with TRBJ1-2, with TRBD1 matching over 7 bases. Per germline, CDR1 PRHDT and CDR2 FYEKMQ (reference sequence). The CDR3 has 16 residues. Unmatched junction bases numbered 12, after V lost 6 bases and J lost 2 bases. The CDR3 loop reads CASRATPGQRNYGYTF. CDR3 sequence (DNA): TGTGCCAGCAGAGCAACTCCGGGACAGAGAAACTATGGCTACACCTTC. The complete variable domain, with remaining parts taken from reference TRBV13 and TRBJ1-2, reads AAGVIQSPRHLIKEKRETATLKCYPIPRHDTVYWYQQGPGQDPQFLISFYEKMQSDKGSIPDRFSAQQFSDYHSELNMSSLELGDSALYFCASRATPGQRNYGYTFGSGTRLTVV.

The chain links TRBV11-3 to TRBJ2-1; 7 nucleotides match TRBD2. Losses at the gene ends were 0 bases for V and 5 bases for J; bases not matched to a gene: 4. Germline lookup yields CDR1 SGHNT and CDR2 YENEEA. The CDR3 has 15 amino acids. CDR3 amino acids: CASSLEPGRHNEQFF. In DNA, the CDR3 is TGTGCCAGCAGCTTAGAGCCCGGGAGGCACAATGAGCAGTTCTTC. The complete variable domain, with remaining parts taken from reference TRBV11-3 and TRBJ2-1, reads EAGVVQSPRYKIIEKKQPVAFWCNPISGHNTLYWYLQNLGQGPELLIRYENEEAVDDSQLPKDRFSAERLKGVDSTLKIQPAELGDSAVYLCASSLEPGRHNEQFFGPGTRLTVL.

The gene calls are TRBV5-6 and TRBJ2-1; D perhaps matches TRBD2 (5 bases). V dropped 5 bases and J dropped 9 bases, with 12 bases sitting between them. Germline loops: CDR1 SGHDT, CDR2 YYEEEE. This CDR3 region has 12 residues. The CDR3 DNA reads as TGTGCCAGCAGGTTTGTGGGGAGTGAGCAGTTCTTC. Its translation: CASRFVGSEQFF.

This chain links TRBV5-4 with TRBJ2-3, with D possibly being TRBD1 (6 bases). Germline V gene sequence: CDR1 SGHNT, CDR2 YYREEE (reference sequence). The CDR3 loop spans 15 amino acids. V was shortened by 1 base and J by 2 bases, with 11 bases between the two germline ends. The CDR3 DNA is TGTGCCAGCAGCTTGAAGAGGGGACACACAGATACGCAGTATTTT. Protein: CASSLKRGHTDTQYF.

V is TRBV28 and J is TRBJ2-1; D is perhaps TRBD2 (5 bases). The germline V gene has CDR1 MDHEN and CDR2 SYDVKM. The CDR3 spans 10 residues. Trimming removed 8 bases at V and 15 bases at J, with 14 bases between. Here the CDR3 reads CASGDGVSFF. The CDR3 DNA is TGTGCCAGCGGCGACGGGGTATCGTTCTTC.

The chain joins TRBV6-5 to TRBJ2-1; D is perhaps TRBD1 (5 bases). CDR1 and CDR2 (germline): MNHEY, SVGAGI. The CDR3 has 15 amino acids. Trimming left V 6 bases short and J 8 bases short, with 20 bases between. CDR3 nucleotide sequence: TGTGCCAGCAGGGCCCTCAGGGCGCTTTCCGATGAGCAGTTCTTC. It codes for CASRALRALSDEQFF.

This clone was seen more than once but under ten times. The chain combines TRBV10-1 with TRBJ2-2, with D perhaps given as TRBD1 or TRBD2 (5 bases each). The CDR3 spans 14 residues. V gave up 0 bases and J gave up 5 bases, with 7 bases separating them. CDR1 is WNHNN, CDR2 SYGVQD, per germline (reference sequence). Written as DNA, the CDR3 is TGCGCCAGCAGTGAGTCGGGGGATACCGGGGAGCTGTTTTTT. It translates to CASSESGDTGELFF.

The chain employs TRBV7-2 and TRBJ2-3; 16 nucleotides line up with TRBD2. The CDR3 covers 16 residues. The germline V gene has CDR1 SGHTA and CDR2 FQGNSA. The V and J ends lost 5 bases and 3 bases, in that order; junction bases with no gene match: 2. The CDR3 nucleotides are TGTGCCAGCAGCACGGGACTAGCGGGAGGGACAGATACGCAGTATTTT. This sequence encodes CASSTGLAGGTDTQYF. The variable domain in full, completed from reference TRBV7-2 and TRBJ2-3, reads GAGVSQSPSNKVTEKGKDVELRCDPISGHTALYWYRQSLGQGLEFLIYFQGNSAPDKSGLPSDRFSAERTGGSVSTLTIQRTQQEDSAVYLCASSTGLAGGTDTQYFGPGTRLTVL.

The chain couples TRBV15 to TRBJ2-5, with 13 bases aligning to TRBD2. Losses at the gene ends were 9 bases for V and 4 bases for J; bases not matched to a gene: 14. The CDR3 loop spans 17 amino acids. CDR1 is LNHNV, CDR2 YYDKDF, per germline (reference sequence). The CDR3 loop reads CATKIRTSGGSSETQYF. CDR3 in DNA: TGTGCCACGAAGATTAGGACTAGCGGGGGTTCCTCAGAGACCCAGTACTTC.

In its sample, this clone was seen a few times. The chain is built from TRBV29-1 and TRBJ1-1; a possible D gene is TRBD1 (6 bases). This CDR3 spans 11 amino acids. The V end was cut by 3 bases, the J end by 9 bases, with 11 bases between. Germline CDR1 SQVTM, CDR2 ANQGSEA. The CDR3 DNA reads TGCAGCGTTGATTTCGGGGGGCAAGCTTTCTTT. Encoded protein: CSVDFGGQAFF.

This clone was detected once. The chain carries TRBV6-1 and TRBJ2-7; 8 bases match TRBD1. CDR3 length equals 13 residues. The V gene end was trimmed by 9 bases and the J gene end by 1 base; junction bases not matched to a gene: 5. CDR1 and CDR2 from the germline V gene are MNHNS and SASEGT. CDR3 amino acids: CASTGQVSYEQYF. In DNA, the CDR3 is TGTGCCAGTACGGGACAGGTATCCTACGAGCAGTACTTC.

Only a few counts were recorded for this clone. This sequence joins TRBV10-1 and TRBJ2-1; the D gene is possibly TRBD2 (6 bases). The CDR3 has 14 residues. Trimming removed 7 bases from V and 5 bases from J, with 15 bases in between. In germline, CDR1 is WNHNN, CDR2 SYGVQD (reference sequence). CDR3 sequence: CASTGSGGDNEQFF. CDR3 nucleotide sequence: TGCGCCAGCACAGGTAGTGGCGGGGACAATGAGCAGTTCTTC.

V usage is TRBV7-9 and J usage is TRBJ2-3; D may match TRBD1 or TRBD2 (5 bases each). The V end lost 0 bases, the J end lost 1 base, and 14 bases lay between the germline ends. The CDR3 consists of 17 residues. CDR1 and CDR2 from the germline V gene are SEHNR and FQNEAQ (reference sequence). CDR3 DNA sequence: TGTGCCAGCAGCTTAGCCCCGAGAGGGGTCGGCACAGATACGCAGTATTTT. Its protein is CASSLAPRGVGTDTQYF.